The present T cell receptor beta chain was sequenced within a study of shared clonotypes between healthy human individuals (TCRdb year 2020). At the level of the whole study: Three men and two women, aged 18 to 49 years, made up the cohort. For each donor, CD4 naive and CD4 memory were each run on three plates, CD8 naive on two plates, and CD8 memory on one plate. Blood TCR repertoires of about five healthy adults were deeply sequenced to estimate repertoire size and the extent of clonotype sharing between individuals. Libraries were prepared and TCR repertoires were sequenced by different laboratories using diverse techniques, in order to increase sequencing depth and limit assay-specific biases. Per donor, leukapheresis produced somewhere between about 0.8 and 9 billion PBMCs.

For the CD8 naive samples, CD45RO-negative cells were positively selected for CCR7, yielding a CD45RA+CCR7+ population from which TemRA cells were excluded. Healthy HIV-negative adults with no recently reported acute infections or vaccinations were included as donors. Every donor was a Caucasian adult living in Nashville, Tennessee, USA. Blood was obtained by leukapheresis, after which PBMCs were separated by Ficoll-Histopaque density gradient centrifugation and cryopreserved in liquid nitrogen vapor phase. Analytical flow cytometry was used to check the purity and quantity of every magnetically sorted T cell population. Genomic DNA was isolated from every sorted fraction and measured by UV absorbance on a Nanodrop 2000c. The CDR3 goes from the cysteine to the phenylalanine over 15 residues. Only the CDR3 region is kept as DNA, spanning 45 bases read in frame from base 1. Trimming at the junction amounts to 3 bases on V and 1 base on J, and the germline ends lie 13 bases apart. Via the germline V gene, CDR1 is ENHRY and CDR2 SYGVKD.

Summary of the overall study and its limitations: Compared with non-shared clonotypes, clonotypes shared by all four sorted-subset donors had higher generation probabilities. Only blood was sampled, and tissue TCR repertoires likely differ from those in blood. When a few donors were compared, the shared fraction of clonotypes was 5% to 6.5% for naive CD4, roughly 3.3% for naive CD8, 2.3% for memory CD4, and roughly 0.4% for memory CD8. Based on pairwise subsampling, the degree of clonotype sharing among donors was expected to be affected by sequencing depth. Rarefaction of sorted-subset datasets indicated incomplete sequencing despite the large sequencing depth. Larger estimated clonotype richness was generally found for naive subsets than for memory subsets. Because the study included a small number of donors, the genetic and exposure-history diversity represented was limited.

Concerning this clone itself: This clone's antigen is unknown. No base qualities exist here, and no much larger clone lies one base off it.

Using the deep immunoSEQ assay, TCR CDR3 regions were amplified from genomic DNA by multiplex PCR. For each cell subset, the extracted genomic DNA was distributed evenly across all wells of several immunoSEQ 96-well plates, and each plate served as one replicate. For sorted subsets, each replicate PCR was loaded with about 0.2 ug genomic DNA, equivalent to some 31,000 T cell genomes. Purified libraries were quantified with a Qubit 3.0 fluorometer, sized on a Bioanalyzer 2100, and re-quantified with the KAPA Library Quantification kit. A separate single-read 150-cycle Illumina NextSeq 550 flow cell was used to sequence each immunoSEQ 96-well plate. Processing in the source paper ran as follows. Because the immunoSEQ output held only junctional sequences and lacked quality scores, the filtering could not match the filtering applied to full-length reads. Sequences were annotated with PyIR, a Python wrapper for IgBLAST v1.9, and V/J genes and CDR3 were assigned using IMGT germline references. Reads were filtered out if the reads had weak V/J assignments (E-value above 1e-6), no CDR3, stop codons, out-of-frame junctions, or ambiguous translated residues. V3J clonotypes were defined as sequences sharing an identical inferred V gene, J gene, and CDR3 amino acid sequence. To compute the percentage overlap between repertoires, the number of shared unique clonotypes was divided by the size of the smaller repertoire. Three approaches were used to assess repertoire richness: RTK rarefaction, the Chao1 estimator, and Recon v2.1 estimates of unobserved clonotypes. For all TCRbeta clonotypes obtained by the gDNA method from a few donors, generation probabilities were computed with OLGA. TCRdb carries this immuneACCESS record with in-frame sequences only. Its versions omit some clonotypes, under half of them owing to an unresolved V gene in the studies checked, with the rest unexplained. That table is the source of V, J and clone size, and D and trimming were worked out from the DNA. In all, the sample holds about 1,900,000 clones, and approximately 95% of those were seen once. The ten largest account for approximately 1% of the sample.

Sequenced: naive CD8+ T cells sorted from blood. Read against the paper, the sample's cell subset or site label means: CD45RA+CCR7+. The chain joins TRBV10-3 to TRBJ2-7, with the D call perhaps TRBD1 or TRBD2, as 6 bases match in each case. This receptor was taken from a man in his late teens or twenties in good health. The nucleotide sequence reads as follows: TGTGCCATCAGTGACGAAGGGGGACTTTCCTACGAGCAGTACTTC. The translation is CAISDEGGLSYEQYF.